These 10 T cell receptor beta chains came from one sample sequenced in a study of regulatory T cells in long-lasting Graves disease (dated by TCRdb to the early 2020s). The library was produced with multiplex PCR. Sequencing relied on an Illumina HiSeq 4000. To build TCR beta libraries, CDR3 regions were amplified by Arm-PCR using iRepertoire HTBI primers. Using fastp trimming at Q25 and MiXCR clonotype assembly, TCRdb reanalyzed the public sequencing data and kept in-frame beta chains. Every distinct CDR3 protein forms one entry, paired with its most common genes and DNA. Recorded for this sample are a few hundred thousand distinct CDR3 sequences; 13% of them occurred a single time. The top ten hold roughly a tenth of the sample. This specimen's time point label, interpreted: newly diagnosed GD, antithyroid drugs for less than 3 months. RNA was extracted from PBMCs in TRIzol for both TCR sequencing and RNA sequencing.

These sequences were also reported in another study, on T cells in Graves' hyperthyroidism and ophthalmopathy.

Sequences were derived from peripheral blood mononuclear cells (PBMCs), sampled at new diagnosis, from a patient treated with antithyroid drugs. These receptors came from a man aged 25 to 40 with Graves disease. Donor details come from another sample of the same person, matched by shared clones.

This clonotype was observed at least ten times. The CDR3, as DNA: TGCGCCAGCACTCCGGCCGAGCGAGAATACGAGCAGTACTTC. Protein: CASTPAEREYEQYF. The chain links TRBV10-2 to TRBJ2-7; unclear D gene. This CDR3 is 14 amino acids long. CDR1 is WSHSY, CDR2 SAAADI, per germline. The V end lost 7 bases, the J end lost 4 bases, and 17 bases lay between the germline ends.

In this sample, this clonotype turned up many times. The CDR3 is CAWSVSTEAFF. As DNA, the CDR3 is TGTGCCTGGAGTGTGTCCACTGAAGCTTTCTTT. The chain has TRBV30 and TRBJ1-1, with D uncertain. CDR3 length: 11 residues. Trimming shortened V by 0 bases and J by 4 bases, and 3 bases separated the two germline ends. CDR1 is GTSNPN and CDR2 is SVGIG in the germline V gene (reference sequence).

This clonotype showed up many times. V gene TRBV6-1 combines with J gene TRBJ2-7; TRBD1 aligns across 10 bases. The CDR3 is 13 amino acids. With 7 bases clipped from V and 6 bases from J, the junction kept 6 bases outside the gene matches. The V gene's germline CDR1 is MNHNS and CDR2 SASEGT. The CDR3 sequence: CASNWDRGSEQYF. The CDR3 bases are TGTGCCAGCAACTGGGACAGGGGTAGCGAGCAGTACTTC.

This clonotype was counted many times. The rearrangement joins TRBV7-9 to TRBJ2-1; either TRBD1 or TRBD2 may fit D (5 bases each). The V gene's germline CDR1 is SEHNR and CDR2 FQNEAQ (reference sequence). The CDR3 length is 16 residues. The germline V and J ends were trimmed by 5 bases and 7 bases, with 21 bases remaining between them. CDR3 coding DNA: TGTGCCAGCAGCAATACTCCGGGACGGAACCCGAATGAGCAGTTCTTC. Amino acid sequence: CASSNTPGRNPNEQFF.

This clonotype has more than one count but fewer than ten. In DNA, the CDR3 is TGCAGTGCCTTAGGGGACAGGGAGGACGGGGAGCTGTTTTTT. It specifies CSALGDREDGELFF. The chain carries TRBV20-1 and TRBJ2-2; 9 bases match TRBD1. The CDR3 spans 14 residues. CDR1 is DFQATT, CDR2 SNEGSKA, per germline (reference sequence). The V gene end was trimmed by 6 bases and the J gene end by 7 bases; junction bases not matched to a gene: 9.

The rearrangement joins TRBV18 to TRBJ2-3; D remains ambiguous. Trimming removed 3 bases from V and 0 bases from J, with 7 bases in between. Germline lookup yields CDR1 KGHSH and CDR2 LQKENI. The CDR3 contains 14 residues. The CDR3 loop reads CASSPTVSTDTQYF. The CDR3 nucleotides are TGTGCCAGCTCACCGACGGTGAGCACAGATACGCAGTATTTT.

This clonotype appeared many times. The chain has TRBV27 and TRBJ2-7; possible D gene TRBD1, 6 bases. Looked up from germline, CDR1 is MNHEY and CDR2 is SMNVEV (reference sequence). Trimming pared 5 bases from V and 1 base from J, leaving 15 bases between. The CDR3 loop spans 15 amino acids. This chain's CDR3 is CASSDGTPRSYEQYF. CDR3 bases: TGTGCCAGCAGTGATGGGACACCGAGATCCTACGAGCAGTACTTC.

The chain links TRBV5-1 to TRBJ2-1; TRBD1 or TRBD2 may be the D gene (5 bases each). The CDR3 covers 14 residues. Trimming left V 0 bases short and J 10 bases short, with 14 bases between. From germline, CDR1 is SGHRS and CDR2 YFSETQ. CDR3 nucleotides: TGCGCCAGCAGCTTGGCTAGCCACTACAGGGAGCAGTTCTTC. It is translated as CASSLASHYREQFF.

This clonotype was seen only a few times. The V call is TRBV20-1, the J call TRBJ2-3; TRBD2 aligns across 13 bases. Germline CDR1 DFQATT, CDR2 SNEGSKA (reference sequence). Trimming removed 2 bases from V and 5 bases from J; junction bases left unmatched: 16. There are 19 residues in the CDR3. The DNA of the CDR3 is TGCAGTGCTAGATCCTTTTCCACTAGCGGGAGGGCCCTGGGAGATACGCAGTATTTT. Translating gives CSARSFSTSGRALGDTQYF.

This clonotype was observed at least ten times. The chain has TRBV7-2 and TRBJ2-1, with 7 nucleotides matching TRBD2. The end of the DNA is better explained by TRBJ2-5, so the J call may be wrong. This CDR3 spans 16 amino acids. CDR1 SGHTA and CDR2 FQGNSA come from the germline V gene. The CDR3 DNA follows: TGTGCCAGCAGCTTATCGGCTAGCGGAACCCAAGAGACCCAGTACTTC. Protein sequence: CASSLSASGTQETQYF.